The 28 T cell receptor beta chains presented below share a single source sample, sequenced in a study of blood T cell repertoires in COVID-19. Profiled with immunoSEQ multiplex PCR; TCRdb holds only in-frame clones, not every one. The repertoire holds around 240,000 clones, with 86% as singletons. Sample: PBMCs or T cells enriched from blood (not recorded which). The origin of the receptors is a woman aged 45-65 years who had recovered from COVID-19.

CDR3 sequence reads: CACSGDSSYEQYF. CDR3 sequence (DNA): TGTGCCTGTAGCGGGGACAGCTCCTACGAGCAGTACTTC. V is TRBV11-3 and J is TRBJ2-7, with D possibly TRBD2 on 8 matching bases. The CDR3 is 13 amino acids. Between the trimmed V and J ends, which lost 11 bases and 0 bases, there was a span of 14 bases. CDR1 is SGHNT, CDR2 YENEEA, per germline.

Remarks on this clone: A much larger clone lies one base from this, so it may be a read error. Other DNA sequences within the sample encode an identical CDR3. This sequence joins TRBV6-1 and TRBJ2-3; 12 bases line up with TRBD2. J gave up 4 bases and V 2 bases, and 1 base lay outside the gene matches. Germline V gene sequence: CDR1 MNHNS, CDR2 SASEGT. This CDR3 comprises 15 residues. CDR3 amino acids: CASSELAGGPDTQYF. Here the CDR3 DNA reads TGTGCCAGCAGTGAACTAGCGGGGGGGCCAGATACGCAGTATTTT.

The J gene is TRBJ1-2, the V gene TRBV7-2, with 10 bases fitting TRBD1. Germline CDR1 is SGHTA and CDR2 is FQGNSA. The junction had 7 bases not matched to a gene; V was cut back by 5 bases and J by 4 bases. This CDR3 spans 15 amino acids. CDR3 DNA: TGTGCCAGCAGCCCGGGGACAGGGGTTAGCTATGGCTACACCTTC. Protein: CASSPGTGVSYGYTF.

The chain links TRBV30 to TRBJ1-5; no clear D gene. The CDR3 has 15 amino acids. V gave up 6 bases and J gave up 2 bases, with 17 bases separating them. The V gene's germline CDR1 is GTSNPN and CDR2 SVGIG (reference sequence). CDR3 amino acids: CACGEPPGGNQPQHF. Here the CDR3 DNA reads TGTGCCTGTGGGGAACCCCCGGGAGGCAATCAGCCCCAGCATTTT.

V is TRBV4-2 and J is TRBJ1-1; no definite D call. V was shortened by 1 base and J by 0 bases, with 6 bases between the two germline ends. This CDR3 region has 14 residues. Germline lookup yields CDR1 LGHNA and CDR2 YNFKEQ. CDR3 in amino acids: CASSQVAVNTEAFF. The CDR3, as DNA: TGTGCCAGCAGCCAAGTAGCAGTGAACACTGAAGCTTTCTTT.

The chain carries TRBV4-1 and TRBJ2-7, with D tentatively TRBD1 (6 bases). V lost 2 bases and J lost 5, with 13 bases in between. CDR1 and CDR2 (germline): MGHRA, YSYEKL. The CDR3 totals 14 residues. The CDR3 sequence: CASSQPGVNHEQYF. CDR3 nucleotide sequence: TGCGCCAGCAGCCAACCAGGGGTTAACCACGAGCAGTACTTC.

The J gene is TRBJ1-1, the V gene TRBV6-5, with D possibly TRBD1 on 6 matching bases. CDR1 is MNHEY and CDR2 is SVGAGI in the germline V gene. V was pared by 4 bases and J by 2 bases, with 14 bases between. This CDR3 contains 15 residues. CDR3 in amino acids: CASSLSGHQNTEAFF. The CDR3 DNA reads TGTGCCAGCAGTTTATCGGGACACCAAAACACTGAAGCTTTCTTT.

The chain couples TRBV19 to TRBJ1-6; no reliable D call. The CDR3 consists of 13 residues. V was pared by 3 bases and J by 10 bases, with 10 bases between. The germline V gene encodes CDR1 LNHDA and CDR2 SQIVND (reference sequence). The CDR3 sequence: CASSIRQSSPLHF. The CDR3 DNA reads TGTGCCAGTAGTATCAGGCAGTCCTCACCCCTCCACTTT.

This chain uses TRBV5-4 with TRBJ2-7; TRBD1 is a possible D gene (6 bases). CDR3 size: 17 residues. The germline V gene has CDR1 SGHNT and CDR2 YYREEE (reference sequence). V lost 0 bases and J lost 3, with 19 bases in between. The CDR3 spells CASSLGATGSSVYEQYF. DNA for the CDR3: TGTGCCAGCAGCTTGGGGGCAACAGGGAGTTCGGTCTACGAGCAGTACTTC. Looking up the rest from reference TRBV5-4 and TRBJ2-7 gives the full variable domain: ETGVTQSPTHLIKTRGQQVTLRCSSQSGHNTVSWYQQALGQGPQFIFQYYREEENGRGNFPPRFSGLQFPNYSSELNVNALELDDSALYLCASSLGATGSSVYEQYFGPGTRLTVT.

The chain recombines TRBV7-2 with TRBJ2-5; TRBD2 matches 13 bases. The J segment lost 0 bases and the V segment lost 2 bases, leaving 3 bases of the junction unmatched. The CDR3 consists of 17 residues. In germline, CDR1 is SGHTA, CDR2 FQGNSA. This CDR3 reads CASSLTSGGAYQETQYF. CDR3 DNA sequence: TGTGCCAGCAGCTTAACTAGCGGGGGGGCGTACCAAGAGACCCAGTACTTC.

CDR3 region: CASSPRTSGGPGELFF. CDR3 nucleotides: TGTGCCAGCAGCCCACGGACTAGCGGGGGGCCCGGGGAGCTGTTTTTT. The V gene is TRBV9, the J gene TRBJ2-2, with 14 bases that match TRBD2. CDR3 length: 16 amino acids. CDR1 and CDR2 from the germline V gene are SGDLS and YYNGEE. J was trimmed by 6 bases and V by 4 bases; bases with no gene match: 5.

V is TRBV2 and J is TRBJ1-5; D remains ambiguous. Trimming shortened V by 5 bases and J by 4 bases, and 12 bases separated the two germline ends. The CDR3 consists of 14 residues. Per the germline V gene, CDR1 is SNHLY and CDR2 is FYNNEI. The CDR3 DNA reads as TGTGCCAGCAGTTTAAGGATCAGGAATCAGCCCCAGCATTTT. Encoded protein: CASSLRIRNQPQHF.

CDR3 sequence reads: CASNGGTEAFF. The CDR3, as DNA: TGTGCCAGCAACGGGGGGACTGAAGCTTTCTTT. The chain links TRBV6-5 to TRBJ1-1, with a weak D call TRBD1 (5 bases). V was pared by 7 bases and J by 5 bases, with 8 bases between. The CDR3 totals 11 residues. Germline CDR1 and CDR2: MNHEY and SVGAGI.

The chain is built from TRBV6-2 or TRBV6-3 and TRBJ2-3, with D unresolved. Per germline, CDR1 MNHEY and CDR2 SVGEGT. V gave up 3 bases and J gave up 0 bases, with 19 bases separating them. The CDR3 contains 18 residues. The CDR3 protein is CASSYVSHAPASTDTQYF. The CDR3 DNA is TGTGCCAGCAGTTATGTCAGCCATGCTCCAGCGAGCACAGATACGCAGTATTTT.

The chain employs TRBV10-3 and TRBJ1-1, with 12 bases identical to TRBD1. This CDR3 region has 15 residues. CDR1 and CDR2 from the germline V gene are ENHRY and SYGVKD. The V and J ends lost 6 bases and 5 bases, in that order; junction bases with no gene match: 7. CDR3 residues: CAIRTGTGGNTEAFF. The CDR3 nucleotides are TGTGCCATCAGAACCGGGACAGGGGGCAATACTGAAGCTTTCTTT.

V gene TRBV7-2 combines with J gene TRBJ2-3, with D possibly matching TRBD2 (5 bases). There are 14 residues in the CDR3. The germline CDR1 and CDR2 sequences are SGHTA and FQGNSA. V dropped 6 bases and J dropped 6 bases, with 16 bases sitting between them. CDR3 nucleotide sequence: TGTGCCAGCAGTTGGCCGCGGTGGGAGGATACGCAGTATTTT. This sequence encodes CASSWPRWEDTQYF.

This rearrangement joins TRBV12-3 or TRBV12-4 to TRBJ2-5, with a weak D call TRBD1 (6 bases). V lost 7 bases and J lost 9, with 18 bases in between. This CDR3 is built from 13 residues. The CDR3: CASTPQGPRAQYF. The CDR3 coding sequence is TGTGCCAGCACCCCTCAGGGGCCAAGGGCCCAGTACTTC.

This rearrangement joins TRBV5-4 to TRBJ2-5; TRBD1 matches at 8 bases. Germline CDR1 SGHNT, CDR2 YYREEE (reference sequence). The CDR3 extends over 15 amino acids. The J segment lost 2 bases and the V segment lost 3 bases, leaving 6 bases of the junction unmatched. CDR3 amino acids: CASSSKDREQETQYF. The DNA of the CDR3 is TGTGCCAGCAGCTCCAAGGACAGGGAGCAAGAGACCCAGTACTTC.

J is TRBJ1-2 and V is TRBV28; TRBD1 might be the D (6 bases). Between the trimmed V and J ends, which lost 3 bases and 5 bases, there was a span of 10 bases. This CDR3 spans 13 amino acids. CDR1 is MDHEN and CDR2 is SYDVKM in the germline V gene. For the CDR3, the DNA is TGTGCCAGCAGTTTGGGGGCGGGTTATGGCTACACCTTC. It encodes CASSLGAGYGYTF.

The chain is built from TRBV5-1 and TRBJ2-3, with D possibly being TRBD2 (5 bases). This CDR3 has 16 residues. Germline CDR1 and CDR2: SGHRS and YFSETQ. V was pared by 5 bases and J by 0 bases, with 16 bases between. The CDR3 sequence is CASRLGGGRSTDTQYF. The CDR3 bases are TGCGCCAGCAGGCTAGGTGGTGGGAGAAGCACAGATACGCAGTATTTT.

V gene TRBV27 combines with J gene TRBJ2-1; 11 bases line up with TRBD1. V shed 5 bases, J shed 6 bases, and the junction held 3 bases outside the gene matches. The germline CDR1 and CDR2 sequences are MNHEY and SMNVEV (reference sequence). The CDR3 extends over 14 amino acids. CDR3 nucleotides: TGTGCCAGCAGTCCGGGACAGGGGGTCAATGAGCAGTTCTTC. Translation gives CASSPGQGVNEQFF.

This clone was detected only a few times. This rearrangement joins TRBV3-1 (or the pseudogene TRBV3-2) to TRBJ1-3, with TRBD1 matching 9 bases. Per germline, CDR1 LGHDT and CDR2 YNNKEL (reference sequence). CDR3 size: 15 residues. V lost 5 bases to trimming and J lost 2 bases; unmatched junction nucleotides: 4. The CDR3 is CASSSTGGTGNTIYF. CDR3 sequence (DNA): TGTGCCAGCAGCTCGACAGGGGGAACTGGAAACACCATATATTTT.

This chain joins TRBV5-1 and TRBJ2-3; 7 nucleotides align to TRBD2. CDR3 length: 15 amino acids. Germline assignment: CDR1 SGHRS and CDR2 YFSETQ. V lost 2 bases and J lost 7; bases outside the gene matches: 10. CDR3 nucleotides: TGCGCCAGCAGCTTTTGGGCGGGAGTAAAGAATACGCAGTATTTT. Protein sequence: CASSFWAGVKNTQYF.

V is TRBV28 and J is TRBJ1-1, with D maybe TRBD1 (6 bases). The CDR3 contains 15 residues. V lost 2 bases and J lost 0, with 10 bases in between. Germline CDR1 MDHEN, CDR2 SYDVKM. In DNA, the CDR3 is TGTGCCAGCAGTTTAACAGGGACCATGAACACTGAAGCTTTCTTT. The encoded protein is CASSLTGTMNTEAFF.

The rearrangement links TRBV7-2 to TRBJ1-2; 7 nucleotides line up with TRBD1. V was clipped by 6 bases and J by 7 bases; unmatched bases: 8. This CDR3 has 13 residues. Germline-derived CDR1 and CDR2 are SGHTA and FQGNSA. The CDR3 loop reads CASSTGEFFGYTF. The CDR3 DNA reads as TGTGCCAGCAGTACAGGGGAGTTTTTTGGCTACACCTTC.

This clone was seen more than once but under ten times. V gene TRBV13 combines with J gene TRBJ2-7, with TRBD1 matching 11 bases. The ends lost 0 bases at V and 5 bases at J; junction bases unmatched: 3. The V gene's germline CDR1 is PRHDT and CDR2 FYEKMQ (reference sequence). The CDR3 runs 15 residues. DNA of the CDR3: TGTGCCAGCAGCTTAGGGGACAGGGGGCTCCACGAGCAGTACTTC. Translation: CASSLGDRGLHEQYF.

The genes are TRBV6-2 or TRBV6-3 and TRBJ1-6; TRBD1 agrees at 8 bases. This CDR3 comprises 14 residues. V trimming: 6 bases; J trimming: 10 bases; junction bases outside the gene matches: 8. Germline V CDR1 and CDR2: MNHEY, SVGEGT. CDR3 region: CASSRTGTGSPLHF. The CDR3 region has the DNA TGTGCCAGCAGCCGGACAGGGACAGGATCACCCCTCCACTTT.

This chain joins TRBV7-9 and TRBJ2-1; D is uncertain. Trimming removed 1 base from V and 0 bases from J, with 10 bases in between. CDR3 length: 16 amino acids. Germline CDR1 SEHNR, CDR2 FQNEAQ (reference sequence). In DNA, the CDR3 is TGTGCCAGCAGCTTAGTGGTAGTGGTCTCCTACAATGAGCAGTTCTTC. Its protein is CASSLVVVVSYNEQFF.